This T cell receptor (beta chain) comes out of a study of shared clonotypes between healthy human individuals. Per the germline V gene, CDR1 is LNHDA and CDR2 is SQIVND (reference sequence). J gave up 3 bases and V 7 bases, and 12 bases lay outside the gene matches. This CDR3 contains 17 residues. The protocol was immunoSEQ multiplex PCR, while the TCRdb copy is restricted to in-frame clones and leaves out a portion. The sample includes roughly 1 million clones, about 70% of them seen just once. Sequencing was carried out using memory CD4+ T cells sorted from blood. The subset denotes: CD45RA-negative fraction. The chain joins TRBV19 to TRBJ2-1; 10 bases fit TRBD2. This TCR came from a man aged 18 to 29 in good health. The CDR3 here is CASNISGRSKVYNEQFF. In DNA, the CDR3 is TGTGCCAGTAATATTAGCGGGAGGTCAAAGGTCTACAATGAGCAGTTCTTC.